These 28 T cell receptor beta chains originate from one sample sequenced in a study of T cell repertoires in cytomegalovirus infection. MiXCR was run by TCRdb on the reads, yielding one entry per CDR3 protein. The sample shows 270,000 or so distinct CDR3 sequences, about 15% of them seen only once. What was sequenced was CD8+ T cells from PBMCs. These receptors were collected from a human donor in good health (CMV status not recorded). Some clones in this sample may be carry-over from other donors' samples.

The chain is built from TRBV18 and TRBJ2-3; 11 bases align to TRBD2. V shed 3 bases, J shed 2 bases, and the junction held 7 bases outside the gene matches. In germline, CDR1 is KGHSH, CDR2 LQKENI. This CDR3 contains 17 residues. CDR3 amino acids: CASSPEGLADYTDTQYF. CDR3 nucleotides: TGTGCCAGCTCACCTGAGGGACTAGCGGATTACACAGATACGCAGTATTTT.

Ten or more counts support this clonotype. The rearrangement uses TRBV10-3 and TRBJ2-1, with D unresolved. Germline V gives CDR1 ENHRY, CDR2 SYGVKD. V lost 3 bases and J lost 10, with 10 bases in between. The CDR3 totals 12 residues. The CDR3 bases are TGTGCCATCAGTGACAATGACCCCGAGCAGTTCTTC. Encoded protein: CAISDNDPEQFF.

V and J are TRBV5-6 and TRBJ2-5; tentative D call: TRBD2 (7 bases). Germline V CDR1 and CDR2: SGHDT, YYEEEE. Deletions cut 2 bases from V and 5 bases from J, with 13 bases between. This CDR3 is built from 14 residues. The CDR3 here is CASSFVQGGETQYF. The CDR3 DNA follows: TGTGCCAGCAGCTTCGTACAGGGAGGGGAGACCCAGTACTTC.

The chain combines TRBV6-4 with TRBJ1-2; the D is unclear. The V gene lost 7 bases and the J gene lost 8 bases, with 5 bases spanning the gap. CDR1 is MRHNA, CDR2 SNTAGT, per germline. This CDR3 is 9 amino acids long. The CDR3 nucleotides are TGTGCCAGCATTGGAGGCTACACCTTC. Translated, it gives CASIGGYTF.

The chain links TRBV29-1 to TRBJ1-2; 9 bases line up with TRBD1. The J segment lost 2 bases and the V segment lost 1 base, leaving 11 bases of the junction unmatched. The CDR3 length is 17 residues. Germline V gene data show CDR1 as SQVTM and CDR2 as ANQGSEA. The CDR3 DNA follows: TGCAGCGTTGAAGCTCGGACAGGGGATATGGCCAACTATGGCTACACCTTC. Protein sequence: CSVEARTGDMANYGYTF. Based on the CDR3 plus reference TRBV29-1 and TRBJ1-2, the full variable domain is SAVISQKPSRDICQRGTSLTIQCQVDSQVTMMFWYRQQPGQSLTLIATANQGSEATYESGFVIDKFPISRPNLTFSTLTVSNMSPEDSSIYLCSVEARTGDMANYGYTFGSGTRLTVV.

There are many counts of this clonotype. The chain combines TRBV20-1 with TRBJ2-7; TRBD2 matches 7 bases. Germline CDR1 is DFQATT and CDR2 is SNEGSKA (reference sequence). The CDR3 spans 22 residues. The ends lost 5 bases at V and 5 bases at J; junction bases unmatched: 36. CDR3 residues: CSAHLAGRHYPGPFSSTHEQYF. The CDR3 region has the DNA TGCAGTGCTCACTTAGCGGGCAGGCACTATCCAGGCCCCTTTTCTTCTACCCACGAGCAGTACTTC.

The V gene is TRBV7-9, the J gene TRBJ1-1, with D hard to call. Germline CDR1 and CDR2: SEHNR and FQNEAQ (reference sequence). The CDR3 contains 14 residues. V was cut by 4 bases and J by 4 bases, with 13 bases left in between. CDR3 bases: TGTGCCAGCAGCTCCGAGGGCCTGCCCACTGAAGCTTTCTTT. This translates into CASSSEGLPTEAFF. The variable domain in full, with the rest retrieved from reference TRBV7-9 and TRBJ1-1, is DTGVSQNPRHKITKRGQNVTFRCDPISEHNRLYWYRQTLGQGPEFLTYFQNEAQLEKSRLLSDRFSAERPKGSFSTLEIQRTEQGDSAMYLCASSSEGLPTEAFFGQGTRLTVV.

The sample holds a few counts of this clonotype. The chain links TRBV24-1 to TRBJ2-5; the D is unclear. Germline CDR1 is KGHDR and CDR2 is SFDVKD. The CDR3 is 15 amino acids. V lost 4 bases, J lost 0 bases, and 11 bases lay in between. Here the CDR3 reads CATSDPDGYQETQYF. In DNA, the CDR3 is TGTGCCACCAGTGACCCCGACGGCTACCAAGAGACCCAGTACTTC.

A remark on this clonotype: A much larger clone differs by one base, so this may be a read error. The V gene is TRBV5-1, the J gene TRBJ2-3, with TRBD1 matching 7 bases. With V trimmed by 4 bases and J by 0 bases, 14 bases remained unmatched. CDR1 and CDR2 (germline): SGHRS, YFSETQ. This CDR3 region has 18 residues. The CDR3 loop is CASSSTGRGRLSTDTQYF. The CDR3 DNA is TGCGCCAGCAGCAGCACGGGCAGGGGGAGATTAAGCACAGATACGCAGTATTTT. Full variable domain (outside the CDR3, taken from reference TRBV5-1 and TRBJ2-3): KAGVTQTPRYLIKTRGQQVTLSCSPISGHRSVSWYQQTPGQGLQFLFEYFSETQRNKGNFPGRFSGRQFSNSRSEMNVSTLELGDSALYLCASSSTGRGRLSTDTQYFGPGTRLTVL.

This clonotype showed up just a few times. The V and J genes are TRBV6-6 and TRBJ2-3; D is perhaps TRBD2 (5 bases). V lost 0 bases and J lost 0, with 10 bases in between. There are 16 residues in the CDR3. Germline V gene lookup returns CDR1 MNHNY and CDR2 SVGAGI (reference sequence). The CDR3: CASSYSRGGSTDTQYF. The CDR3 coding sequence is TGTGCCAGCAGTTACTCTCGGGGTGGGAGCACAGATACGCAGTATTTT.

This clonotype was seen many times. The gene calls are TRBV6-1 and TRBJ2-3, with D perhaps assigned TRBD1 or TRBD2 (6 bases each). The CDR3 totals 15 residues. Germline CDR1 reads MNHNS; CDR2 reads SASEGT. Trimming left V 3 bases short and J 3 bases short, with 13 bases between. The chain's CDR3 is CASSDGGLMTDTQYF. CDR3 sequence (DNA): TGTGCCAGCAGTGATGGGGGGCTTATGACAGATACGCAGTATTTT.

The table lists this clonotype with many counts. CDR3 loop: CASGAIAGSYEQYF. In DNA form, the CDR3 reads TGTGCTAGTGGGGCAATAGCGGGAAGCTACGAGCAGTACTTC. This rearrangement joins TRBV12-5 to TRBJ2-7; TRBD2 matches at 8 bases. The V gene end was trimmed by 6 bases and the J gene end by 3 bases; junction bases not matched to a gene: 7. The CDR3 covers 14 residues. The V gene's germline CDR1 is LGHNT and CDR2 FRNRAP. The full variable domain, completed using reference TRBV12-5 and TRBJ2-7, is DARVTQTPRHKVTEMGQEVTMRCQPILGHNTVFWYRQTMMQGLELLAYFRNRAPLDDSGMPKDRFSAEMPDATLATLKIQPSEPRDSAVYFCASGAIAGSYEQYFGPGTRLTVT.

The rearrangement joins TRBV20-1 to TRBJ2-7; TRBD2 aligns across 14 bases. This CDR3 has 20 amino acids. Per germline, CDR1 DFQATT and CDR2 SNEGSKA (reference sequence). With 0 bases clipped from V and 0 bases from J, the junction kept 13 bases outside the gene matches. Here the CDR3 reads CSARDRPLGLAGASSYEQYF. The CDR3, as DNA: TGCAGTGCTAGAGATCGGCCATTGGGACTAGCGGGGGCGAGCTCCTACGAGCAGTACTTC.

Ten or more counts support this clonotype. The gene calls are TRBV7-2 and TRBJ2-5; 11 bases align to TRBD1. Germline trimming cut 1 base from V and 5 bases from J; bases unmatched to any gene: 6. Germline V gives CDR1 SGHTA, CDR2 FQGNSA. This CDR3 comprises 16 residues. CDR3: CASSLVGTGGSETQYF. CDR3 DNA: TGTGCCAGCAGCTTAGTTGGGACAGGGGGTTCGGAGACCCAGTACTTC. Full variable domain (missing parts from reference TRBV7-2 and TRBJ2-5): GAGVSQSPSNKVTEKGKDVELRCDPISGHTALYWYRQSLGQGLEFLIYFQGNSAPDKSGLPSDRFSAERTGGSVSTLTIQRTQQEDSAVYLCASSLVGTGGSETQYFGPGTRLLVL.

The sample holds a few counts of this clonotype. The rearrangement uses TRBV6-6 and TRBJ1-4; maybe TRBD1 (6 bases). This CDR3 spans 16 amino acids. Trimming pared 4 bases from V and 0 bases from J, leaving 12 bases between. In germline, CDR1 is MNHNY, CDR2 SVGAGI (reference sequence). CDR3 in amino acids: CASSSGVRATNEKLFF. CDR3 coding DNA: TGTGCCAGCAGTTCAGGGGTCAGGGCAACTAATGAAAAACTGTTTTTT.

The rearrangement uses TRBV6-6 and TRBJ2-3; possibly TRBD1 for D (5 bases). The CDR3 runs 15 residues. Trimming cost V 7 bases and J 5 bases, with 19 bases left between them. The germline gives CDR1 MNHNY, CDR2 SVGAGI (reference sequence). The CDR3 coding sequence is TGTGCCAGCACCGACCGCAGGGATGAGGAAGATACGCAGTATTTT. As protein: CASTDRRDEEDTQYF.

This clonotype was counted ten times or more. CDR3 sequence (DNA): TGTGCCAGCAGTGACCCCTTCGGCAGCACTAACTATGGCTACACCTTC. As protein: CASSDPFGSTNYGYTF. The chain joins TRBV28 to TRBJ1-2; D ambiguous. The CDR3 is made up of 16 amino acids. Germline CDR1 MDHEN, CDR2 SYDVKM. V was cut by 5 bases and J by 0 bases, with 16 bases left in between.

This clonotype has a handful of counts. The chain uses TRBV4-1 and TRBJ1-2, with 7 positions matching TRBD1. The germline V gene has CDR1 MGHRA and CDR2 YSYEKL. After removal of 1 base from V and 5 bases from J, the junction contained 4 bases not matched to a gene. This CDR3 region has 14 residues. In nucleotides, the CDR3 is TGCGCCAGCAGCCAAGCGACAGGGCAATATGGCTACACCTTC. Residues: CASSQATGQYGYTF.

This clonotype was detected only a few times. This chain joins TRBV7-9 and TRBJ1-3; 8 bases fit TRBD1. Germline CDR1 SEHNR, CDR2 FQNEAQ (reference sequence). J was trimmed by 0 bases and V by 5 bases; bases with no gene match: 6. This CDR3 is built from 16 residues. The CDR3 bases are TGTGCCAGCAGCGGACAGGGCCCCGTCTCTGGAAACACCATATATTTT. It codes for CASSGQGPVSGNTIYF.

V usage is TRBV2 and J usage is TRBJ1-6, with TRBD1 matching over 7 bases. Trimming took 10 bases from V and 7 from J; bases not matched to a gene: 13. The CDR3 is 15 amino acids. CDR1 and CDR2 (germline): SNHLY, FYNNEI. The CDR3 sequence is CATKGVTTGNSPLHF. DNA for the CDR3: TGTGCCACAAAAGGGGTTACGACAGGGAATTCACCCCTCCACTTT.

The chain uses TRBV6-6 and TRBJ1-5; TRBD1 might be the D (5 bases). This CDR3 contains 15 residues. V was clipped by 2 bases and J by 0 bases, with 8 bases between them. The V gene's germline CDR1 is MNHNY and CDR2 SVGAGI (reference sequence). The CDR3 is CASSYGADSNQPQHF. CDR3 coding DNA: TGTGCCAGCAGTTACGGGGCAGATAGCAATCAGCCCCAGCATTTT.

At least ten counts were recorded for this clonotype. This chain joins TRBV7-9 and TRBJ2-5, with 9 bases matching TRBD1. This CDR3 spans 15 amino acids. V trimming: 1 base; J trimming: 4 bases; junction bases outside the gene matches: 4. Germline CDR1 is SEHNR and CDR2 is FQNEAQ (reference sequence). The CDR3 here is CASSLDRGRGETQYF. The DNA of the CDR3 is TGTGCCAGCAGCTTAGACAGGGGGCGCGGAGAGACCCAGTACTTC.

The V call is TRBV28, the J call TRBJ1-2, with D unclear. Germline V CDR1 and CDR2: MDHEN, SYDVKM. The CDR3 is 15 residues long. V lost 7 bases and J 0 bases, leaving 15 bases between the germline ends. The chain's CDR3 is CASTIAGFPNYGYTF. As DNA, the CDR3 is TGTGCCAGCACAATCGCGGGCTTCCCTAACTATGGCTACACCTTC.

The V gene is TRBV20-1, the J gene TRBJ2-3, with 8 positions matching TRBD2. The CDR3 length is 13 residues. V trimming: 2 bases; J trimming: 6 bases; junction bases outside the gene matches: 4. Germline V gene sequence: CDR1 DFQATT, CDR2 SNEGSKA (reference sequence). DNA of the CDR3: TGCAGTGCTAGACCCGGGGGGGCGGATACGCAGTATTTT. Amino acid sequence: CSARPGGADTQYF.

Remarks on this clonotype: It may be a read error: a sequence one base away is much more abundant. The chain carries TRBV7-8 and TRBJ1-1, with no clear D. Looked up from germline, CDR1 is SGHVS and CDR2 is FQNEAQ. The CDR3 contains 13 residues. CDR3 region: CASSSGENTEASF. The CDR3 DNA reads TGTGCCAGCAGCTCGGGAGAGAACACTGAAGCTTCCTTT.

This clonotype was found a few times. This chain's CDR3 is CASRVGGSSYNEQFF. Written as DNA, the CDR3 is TGTGCCAGCAGGGTAGGGGGGAGCTCCTACAATGAGCAGTTCTTC. V usage is TRBV6-2 or TRBV6-3 and J usage is TRBJ2-1; possibly TRBD1 or TRBD2 for D (6 bases each). This CDR3 comprises 15 residues. The V and J ends lost 6 bases and 0 bases respectively, with 12 bases between them. Germline V lookup: CDR1 MNHEY, CDR2 SVGEGT.

This clonotype was observed a few times. The chain links TRBV24-1 to TRBJ2-7; tentative D call: TRBD1 (6 bases). CDR3 length: 12 amino acids. The germline gives CDR1 KGHDR, CDR2 SFDVKD. V was shortened by 3 bases and J by 6 bases, with 8 bases between the two germline ends. The CDR3 nucleotides are TGTGCCACCAGTGATCAGGGGTCCGAGCAGTACTTC. This gives the protein CATSDQGSEQYF.

This clonotype showed up just a few times. The genes are TRBV4-2 and TRBJ1-2, with a tentative D call TRBD1 (6 bases). Deletions cut 0 bases from V and 5 bases from J, with 13 bases between. CDR1 is LGHNA and CDR2 is YNFKEQ in the germline V gene. This CDR3 contains 15 residues. In nucleotides, the CDR3 is TGTGCCAGCAGCCAAGAAGTGGGGGCGCCTTATGGCTACACCTTC. It is translated as CASSQEVGAPYGYTF.